This T cell receptor (beta chain) was captured in a study of response to subunit inactivated influenza vaccine. General study points: The authors suggested that few new T cells are recruited per seasonal influenza vaccination.

TCRdb re-analysed the RT-PCR reads in MiXCR, keeping a single row per CDR3 protein. The sample lists over 400,000 distinct CDR3 sequences; under 15% were seen once. The V segment lost 0 bases and the J segment 9 bases; nucleotides outside the gene matches: 10. CDR1 MNHEY and CDR2 SMNVEV come from the germline V gene (reference sequence). The CDR3 spans 16 residues. Concerning this clonotype itself: Its antigen is still unknown.

The chain is built from TRBV27 and TRBJ2-1; 8 bases fit TRBD2. Sequencing was performed on PBMCs from blood, taken about 40 days after vaccination. This TCR came from a man between 50 and 59 years old who received an inactivated influenza vaccine. The CDR3 sequence is CASSLSPGGSFLEQFF. The CDR3 bases are TGTGCCAGCAGTTTATCTCCGGGAGGGAGCTTCCTTGAGCAGTTCTTC.